This is a list of T cell receptor beta chains from one sample in a study of naive CD8 T cells in extremely preterm neonates. Libraries were prepared by immunoSEQ multiplex PCR; TCRdb keeps only in-frame clonotypes and omits some of them. The table lists around 7,500 clones, 95% to 98% of them singletons. Sequencing was performed on naive CD8+ T cells from cord blood. The receptors originated from a newborn in good health. Each CDR3 is given with its conserved first and last residue. The order of the fields is clone size, J gene, V gene, CDR3 protein. Some rows mark clone size as missing; the rest say once, few, many or name a class of expanded clone.

>NA|TRBJ2-1|TRBV30
CAWSLAGGPDEQFF
>NA|TRBJ1-6|TRBV30
CAWSEVTGKGGSYNSPLHF
>once|TRBJ2-3|TRBV13
CASSLEGQGTDTQYF
>NA|TRBJ2-3|TRBV9
CASSLGGAGSTDTQYF
>once|TRBJ2-7|TRBV4-2
CASSPTGGAVYEQYF
>NA|TRBJ2-7|TRBV4-1
CASSGQAEFSYEQYF
>NA|TRBJ2-1|TRBV5-6
CASSLGTGGAYNEQFF
>NA|TRBJ1-2|TRBV27
CASSEPGQHFYGYTF
>NA|TRBJ2-1|TRBV28
CASKRRGNEQFF
>NA|TRBJ2-1|TRBV13
CASSPSGVVAGPNEQFF
>NA|TRBJ1-1|TRBV5-4
CASSLGGQVGTEAFF
>NA|TRBJ2-7|TRBV27
CASSFGPGYEQYF
>NA|TRBJ2-6|TRBV5-1
CASSAGISGANVLTF
>NA|TRBJ1-6|TRBV30
CAWTNSPLHF
>once|TRBJ1-6|TRBV27
CASSPYSNSPLHF
>NA|TRBJ2-7|TRBV4-2
CASSQEPGYEQYF
>NA|TRBJ1-5|TRBV27
CASSEQGRQPQHF
>once|TRBJ1-1|TRBV6-5
CASTPVQGSTEAFF
>NA|TRBJ2-1|TRBV27
CASSLSPGSNEQFF
>NA|TRBJ2-1|TRBV4-3
CASSLGTSGDSYNEQFF